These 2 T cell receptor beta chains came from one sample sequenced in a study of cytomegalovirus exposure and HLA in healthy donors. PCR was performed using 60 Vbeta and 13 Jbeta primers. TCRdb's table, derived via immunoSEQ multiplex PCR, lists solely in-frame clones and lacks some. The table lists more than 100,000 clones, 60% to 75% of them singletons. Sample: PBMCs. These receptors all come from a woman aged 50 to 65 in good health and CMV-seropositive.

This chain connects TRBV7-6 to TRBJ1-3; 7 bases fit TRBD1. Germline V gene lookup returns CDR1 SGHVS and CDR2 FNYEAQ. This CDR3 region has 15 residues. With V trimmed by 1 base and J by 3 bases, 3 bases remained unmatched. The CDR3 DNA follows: TGTGCCAGCAGCTTAGACGGGGACAGTGGAAACACCATATATTTT. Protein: CASSLDGDSGNTIYF.

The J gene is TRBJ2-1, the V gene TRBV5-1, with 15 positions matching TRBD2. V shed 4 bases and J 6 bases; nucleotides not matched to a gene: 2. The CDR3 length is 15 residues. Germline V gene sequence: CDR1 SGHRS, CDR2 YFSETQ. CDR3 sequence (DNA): TGCGCCAGCAGCGGACTAGCGGGGGGGGGCAATGAGCAGTTCTTC. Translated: CASSGLAGGGNEQFF.